The 5 T cell receptor beta chains given below trace back to one sample, sequenced in a study of T cells after yellow fever vaccination. TCRdb recomputed calls from the 5' RACE reads with MiXCR, one row per CDR3 protein. The sample lists about 220,000 distinct CDR3 sequences, less than 7.5% occurring once. The sequences come from CD4+ T cells sorted from PBMCs, collected on the day of the yellow fever booster vaccination. The source is a man younger than 40 who received the YFV17D yellow fever vaccine.

The rearrangement joins TRBV20-1 to TRBJ2-1, with 9 bases matching TRBD2. Germline V gene sequence: CDR1 DFQATT, CDR2 SNEGSKA (reference sequence). CDR3 length equals 16 residues. J lost 0 bases, V lost 3 bases, and 6 bases had no gene match. The CDR3, as DNA: TGCAGTGCTAGCACACTAGCGGGTGACTCCTACAATGAGCAGTTCTTC. Protein: CSASTLAGDSYNEQFF.

This clonotype was observed a few times. The rearrangement links TRBV18 to TRBJ2-1, with 7 bases aligning to TRBD2. V shed 0 bases, J shed 4 bases, and the junction held 6 bases outside the gene matches. Per germline, CDR1 KGHSH and CDR2 LQKENI. The CDR3 sequence is 16 residues long. The CDR3: CASSPPGGRGYNEQFF. The DNA of the CDR3 is TGTGCCAGCTCACCACCCGGCGGGAGAGGATACAATGAGCAGTTCTTC.

The chain joins TRBV7-2 to TRBJ2-2; TRBD2 matches 8 bases. The V segment lost 6 bases and the J segment 7 bases; nucleotides outside the gene matches: 10. Germline values: CDR1 SGHTA, CDR2 FQGNSA. This CDR3 region has 15 residues. The CDR3 region is CASSPRAGAIGELFF. The CDR3 nucleotides are TGTGCCAGCAGTCCACGAGCGGGAGCGATCGGGGAGCTGTTTTTT.

This clonotype has a count of ten or more. This chain uses TRBV25-1 with TRBJ2-7, with a weak D call TRBD2 (5 bases). Trimming took 8 bases from V and 5 from J, leaving 13 bases between them. The CDR3 totals 12 residues. Germline V CDR1 and CDR2: MGHDK, SYGVNS. The CDR3 loop reads CASGSNFDEQYF. CDR3 nucleotides: TGTGCCAGCGGGAGTAATTTCGACGAGCAGTACTTC.

This clonotype was observed a handful of times. J is TRBJ2-3 and V is TRBV7-9; TRBD2 agrees at 11 bases. Unmatched junction bases numbered 5, after V lost 2 bases and J lost 7 bases. CDR3 size: 15 residues. The germline V gene has CDR1 SEHNR and CDR2 FQNEAQ (reference sequence). CDR3 nucleotides: TGTGCCAGCAGCTTAACTAGCGGGAGTTCAAATACGCAGTATTTT. This gives the protein CASSLTSGSSNTQYF.